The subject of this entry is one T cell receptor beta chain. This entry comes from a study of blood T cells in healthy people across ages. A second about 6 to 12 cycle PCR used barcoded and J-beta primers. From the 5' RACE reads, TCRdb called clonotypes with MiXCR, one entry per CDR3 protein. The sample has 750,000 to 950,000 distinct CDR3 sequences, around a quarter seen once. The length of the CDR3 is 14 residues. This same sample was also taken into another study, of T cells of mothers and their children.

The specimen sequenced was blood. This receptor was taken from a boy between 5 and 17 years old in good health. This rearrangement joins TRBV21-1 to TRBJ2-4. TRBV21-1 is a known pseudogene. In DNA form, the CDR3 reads TGTGCCAGCAGCAAAGAAGTGGTTAAGGACATTCAGTACTTC. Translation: CASSKEVVKDIQYF.